A selection of T cell receptor beta chains follows, all from one sample in a study of T cells in localized non-small cell lung cancer. Generated by immunoSEQ multiplex PCR, the TCRdb table keeps only in-frame clones and is missing some. The data hold some 64,000 clones, with about 90% observed a single time. The sample here was peripheral blood, taken before any cancer treatment. Receptors were obtained from a woman aged 35-75 years with stage I lung adenocarcinoma. CDR3s include the opening cysteine and the closing phenylalanine or tryptophan. D genes are given only for firm matches. A row's size may be missing; if present it is once, few, many or a size class.

>TRBV28|TRBJ2-7|.|TRBD1
CASSPEGTGDEQYF
TGTGCCAGCAGCCCAGAGGGGACAGGTGACGAGCAGTACTTC
>TRBV19|TRBJ1-5|.|.
CASSLTRQESGNQPQHF
TGTGCCAGTAGCCTTACCCGACAGGAGTCTGGCAATCAGCCCCAGCATTTT
>TRBV27|TRBJ2-3|.|TRBD1
CASSLDRASTDTQYF
TGTGCCAGCAGTTTAGACAGGGCTAGCACAGATACGCAGTATTTT
>TRBV18|TRBJ2-7|.|.
CASSLEYEQYF
TGTGCCAGCTCCCTAGAATACGAGCAGTACTTC
>TRBV4-1|TRBJ1-5|.|.
CASSQENGGPQHF
TGCGCCAGCAGCCAAGAAAACGGAGGGCCCCAGCATTTT
>TRBV2|TRBJ1-1|.|.
CASRADMGNEAFF
TGTGCCAGCAGGGCCGACATGGGTAATGAAGCTTTCTTT
>TRBV4-3|TRBJ2-1|.|.
CASSHGSWREQFF
TGCGCCAGCAGCCACGGAAGTTGGCGTGAGCAGTTCTTC
>TRBV7-8|TRBJ1-1|.|.
CASSLGQGWRNTEAFF
TGTGCCAGCAGCTTAGGGCAGGGGTGGAGGAACACTGAAGCTTTCTTT
>TRBV7-6|TRBJ1-5|once|.
CASRGDSNQPQHF
TGTGCCAGCAGAGGAGACAGCAATCAGCCCCAGCATTTT
>TRBV19|TRBJ1-3|.|.
CASSTQYRAARRNTIYF
TGTGCCAGTAGTACTCAATACAGGGCCGCGCGGAGGAACACCATATATTTT
>TRBV11-2|TRBJ2-1|.|.
CASSPRPRGSSYNEQFF
TGTGCCAGCAGCCCTCGCCCTAGGGGGAGCTCCTACAATGAGCAGTTCTTC
>TRBV27|TRBJ1-3|.|.
CASSSRGNSGNTIYF
TGTGCCAGCAGTTCTCGGGGGAACTCTGGAAACACCATATATTTT
>TRBV10-1|TRBJ2-1|few|TRBD1
CASSEGGQGILNEQFF
TGCGCCAGCAGTGAGGGGGGACAGGGAATTTTGAATGAGCAGTTCTTC
>TRBV7-8|TRBJ1-3|few|TRBD1
CASSSSSNRDRGHTIYF
TGTGCCAGCAGCTCCTCCTCAAACCGGGACAGGGGACACACCATATATTTT
>TRBV30|TRBJ2-2|.|TRBD1
CAWTGVSGQPTNTGELFF
TGTGCCTGGACCGGGGTTTCGGGACAGCCCACGAACACCGGGGAGCTGTTTTTT
>TRBV5-6|TRBJ2-1|.|.
CASSRLWVEQFF
TGTGCCAGCAGCCGCTTGTGGGTCGAGCAGTTCTTC
>TRBV6-1|TRBJ2-1|.|.
CASSEGFPSSYNEQFF
TGTGCCAGCAGTGAAGGATTCCCGAGCTCCTACAATGAGCAGTTCTTC
>TRBV5-8|TRBJ1-5|.|.
CASSSLSQGNQPQHF
TGTGCCAGCAGCTCCCTCTCACAGGGCAATCAGCCCCAGCATTTT
>TRBV5-6|TRBJ2-5|.|.
CASSLAGAGAEETQYF
TGTGCCAGCAGCTTGGCCGGGGCGGGGGCCGAAGAGACCCAGTACTTC
>TRBV7-2|TRBJ2-2|.|TRBD2
CASSSNPTSANTGELFF
TGTGCCAGCAGCTCCAACCCGACTAGCGCGAACACCGGGGAGCTGTTTTTT
>TRBV27|TRBJ2-3|once|.
CASSPSIDTQYF
TGTGCCAGCAGTCCGTCTATAGATACGCAGTATTTT
>TRBV7-6|TRBJ1-1|.|.
CASGGGGTEAFF
TGTGCAAGCGGGGGAGGGGGCACTGAAGCTTTCTTT
>TRBV6-1|TRBJ1-2|.|.
CASSDRGRYIYGYTF
TGTGCCAGCAGTGATCGGGGGCGTTACATCTATGGCTACACCTTC
>TRBV11-3|TRBJ2-1|.|.
CASSLEGGEEFF
TGTGCCAGCAGCCTCGAGGGGGGAGAAGAGTTCTTC
>TRBV6-1|TRBJ1-5|.|.
CASRVEGKGPQHF
TGTGCCAGCAGGGTGGAAGGGAAGGGGCCCCAGCATTTT
>TRBV7-2|TRBJ2-1|.|TRBD2
CASSALAGAYNEQFF
TGTGCCAGCAGCGCCTTAGCGGGGGCCTACAATGAGCAGTTCTTC
>TRBV19|TRBJ1-5|.|TRBD1
CASSMNVGQVGNQPQHF
TGTGCCAGTAGTATGAATGTTGGACAGGTGGGTAATCAGCCCCAGCATTTT
>TRBV7-6|TRBJ2-3|.|.
CASSLVAGGDTQYF
TGTGCCAGCAGCTTAGTGGCAGGTGGAGATACGCAGTATTTT
>TRBV2|TRBJ2-5|.|.
CASSRASQLEGETQYF
TGTGCCAGCAGTAGGGCTAGCCAGTTGGAGGGAGAGACCCAGTACTTC
>TRBV6-1|TRBJ1-1|.|TRBD1
CASSEYSGSQGRGTEAFF
TGTGCCAGCAGTGAATACTCGGGTTCACAGGGGCGGGGCACTGAAGCTTTCTTT
>TRBV19|TRBJ2-3|.|TRBD2
CASSIDPLAGFTDTQYF
TGTGCCAGTAGTATAGACCCACTAGCGGGTTTCACAGATACGCAGTATTTT
>TRBV7-2|TRBJ2-5|.|TRBD1
CASILTGGWETQYF
TGTGCCAGCATCCTGACAGGGGGCTGGGAGACCCAGTACTTC
>TRBV7-9|TRBJ2-3|.|.
CASSLDLLGADTQYF
TGTGCCAGCAGCTTAGACCTACTAGGCGCAGATACGCAGTATTTT
>TRBV6-5|TRBJ1-1|.|.
CATFPKGPRRTEAFF
TGTGCCACCTTCCCAAAAGGGCCGAGACGCACTGAAGCTTTCTTT
>TRBV9|TRBJ2-3|few|TRBD2
CASSWLAGVNTDTQYF
TGTGCCAGCAGCTGGCTAGCGGGGGTTAACACAGATACGCAGTATTTT
>TRBV19|TRBJ2-5|.|TRBD1
CASSTWDRDQETQYF
TGTGCCAGTAGTACCTGGGACAGAGACCAAGAGACCCAGTACTTC
>TRBV12-5|TRBJ1-4|.|.
CASGSRMVEDEKLFF
TGTGCTAGTGGCTCACGGATGGTGGAGGACGAAAAACTGTTTTTT
>TRBV2|TRBJ1-2|.|TRBD1
CASRVQGAQGYTF
TGTGCCAGCAGGGTACAGGGGGCGCAGGGCTACACCTTC
>TRBV7-7|TRBJ2-5|.|TRBD2
CASSQSGGYQETQYF
TGTGCCAGCAGCCAAAGCGGGGGATACCAAGAGACCCAGTACTTC
>TRBV28|TRBJ1-1|.|TRBD1
CASSSDRDAEAFF
TGTGCCAGCAGTTCGGACAGGGATGCTGAAGCTTTCTTT
>TRBV5-1|TRBJ1-1|.|.
CASSFGQIVSNTEAFF
TGCGCCAGCAGCTTCGGACAGATTGTTAGTAACACTGAAGCTTTCTTT
>TRBV29-1|TRBJ2-1|.|.
CSVVPGAYNEQFF
TGCAGCGTTGTTCCGGGGGCCTACAATGAGCAGTTCTTC
>TRBV6-6|TRBJ2-7|.|TRBD2
CASRPTVPGLNYEQYF
TGTGCCAGCAGACCCACTGTGCCGGGACTAAACTACGAGCAGTACTTC
>TRBV5-4|TRBJ1-1|.|.
CASSFPGKGTEAFF
TGTGCCAGCAGCTTTCCCGGGAAGGGGACTGAAGCTTTCTTT
>TRBV9|TRBJ1-5|.|.
CASSASGVNQPQHF
TGTGCCAGCAGCGCCTCGGGGGTCAATCAGCCCCAGCATTTT
>TRBV5-4|TRBJ1-2|.|.
CASSRQAALDGYTF
TGTGCCAGCAGCAGACAGGCGGCCTTAGATGGCTACACCTTC
>TRBV7-2|TRBJ2-3|.|.
CASSLQGGGTDTQYF
TGTGCCAGCAGTCTCCAGGGGGGGGGCACAGATACGCAGTATTTT
>TRBV6-5|TRBJ2-7|.|TRBD1
CASSAGTVLYEQYF
TGTGCCAGCAGTGCCGGGACAGTATTATACGAGCAGTACTTC
>TRBV18|TRBJ2-1|.|.
CASSPELNNEQFF
TGTGCCAGCTCACCTGAGTTAAACAATGAGCAGTTCTTC
>TRBV6-5|TRBJ1-2|.|.
CASSHGSGYTF
TGTGCCAGCAGCCACGGGTCGGGCTACACCTTC
>TRBV9|TRBJ2-1|few|.
CASSVETRSNEQFF
TGTGCCAGCAGCGTAGAAACACGGAGCAATGAGCAGTTCTTC
>TRBV7-9|TRBJ2-1|.|.
CASSPVRAREQFF
TGTGCCAGCAGCCCCGTACGGGCGAGGGAGCAGTTCTTC
>TRBV28|TRBJ1-1|.|.
CASGNQGLAFF
TGTGCCAGCGGAAACCAGGGTTTAGCTTTCTTT